The source of this TCR beta chain is a study of cytomegalovirus exposure and HLA in healthy donors. General study points: The availability of immune exposure information extended only to CMV serostatus. Associated with cytomegalovirus, according to the listing, were 150 to 200 TCR beta chains.

Germline V gives CDR1 MNHNS, CDR2 SASEGT. The CDR3 totals 13 residues. V trimming: 4 bases; J trimming: 9 bases; junction bases outside the gene matches: 6. Concerning this clone: Its antigen is unidentified.

The PCR employed 60 Vbeta primers together with 13 Jbeta primers. The assay was immunoSEQ multiplex PCR, and TCRdb's table has in-frame clones only and misses some. The sample contains around 150,000 clones, about 72% of which appear only once. V and J are TRBV6-1 and TRBJ2-1; TRBD1 matches at 7 bases. The sequencing sample was made of PBMCs. This clonotype was sampled from a man younger than 40 in good health and CMV-seropositive. The CDR3 loop is CASSGDRILEQFF. The CDR3 DNA follows: TGTGCCAGCAGTGGGGACAGAATCCTTGAGCAGTTCTTC.